This TCR beta chain was sequenced in a study of blood T cells in healthy people across ages. Study-level points and caveats: The fall in TCR beta diversity per million T cells was roughly linear with age.

This clonotype showed up just a few times. Its antigen is undetermined. Combining a sample-barcoded 5' primer with a J-beta primer mix, a second PCR ran for roughly 6 to 11 cycles. Paired-end reads containing CDR3 totaled no fewer than 3 million for each sample. TCRdb passed the 5' RACE reads through MiXCR, listing each CDR3 protein once. The table shows hundreds of thousands of distinct CDR3 sequences, with roughly 32% occurring only once. Germline V gene lookup returns CDR1 SGHTA and CDR2 FQGTGA. V lost 1 base to trimming and J lost 8 bases, with 11 bases between them. This CDR3 has 13 amino acids. This TCR was recovered from a woman of 80 years or more in good health. The sample was blood. The J gene is TRBJ1-2, the V gene TRBV7-3; unclear D gene. The CDR3 sequence: CASSLNQRVGYTF. The CDR3 nucleotides are TGTGCCAGCAGCTTAAATCAGAGGGTGGGCTACACCTTC.